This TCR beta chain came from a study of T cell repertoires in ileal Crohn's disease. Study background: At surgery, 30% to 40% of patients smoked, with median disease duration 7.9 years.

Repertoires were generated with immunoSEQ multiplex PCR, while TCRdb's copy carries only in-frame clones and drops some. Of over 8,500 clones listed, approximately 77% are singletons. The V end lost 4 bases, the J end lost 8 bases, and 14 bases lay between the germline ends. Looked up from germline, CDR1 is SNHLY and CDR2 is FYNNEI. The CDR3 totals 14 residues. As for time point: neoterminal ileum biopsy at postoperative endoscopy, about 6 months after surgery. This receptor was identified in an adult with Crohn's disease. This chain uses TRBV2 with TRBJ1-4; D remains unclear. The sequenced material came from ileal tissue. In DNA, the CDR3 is TGTGCCAGCAGTGCAGTCCGAGGAGTCGAAAAACTGTTTTTT. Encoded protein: CASSAVRGVEKLFF.